This record concerns one T cell receptor (beta chain) sequence. Its antigen remains unknown. The sample belongs to a study of shared clonotypes between healthy human individuals. Study overall: With ages of 18 to 49, the donors were a couple of women and three men.

CD45RO-negative, CCR7-selected cells formed the naive CD8 fraction, which excluded terminally differentiated effector memory CD45RA+ cells. Study-wide results and caveats: Lower generation probabilities were found for non-shared clonotypes than for those shared by all four donors. The naive CD4 repertoires of a few donors were compared, and approximately 5.3% of clonotypes were shared.

Germline V gives CDR1 SGDLS, CDR2 YYNGEE. With 4 bases clipped from V and 9 bases from J, the junction kept 7 bases outside the gene matches. The CDR3 loop spans 13 amino acids. TCRdb's copy holds only in-frame clones and misses some; the assay was immunoSEQ multiplex PCR. This table holds hundreds of thousands of clones, approximately 96% found once. The material sequenced was naive CD8+ T cells sorted from blood. This rearrangement joins TRBV9 to TRBJ1-5, with TRBD1 identical over 7 bases. The sequence came from a woman in her twenties or thirties in good health. This CDR3 is CASSNRGGWPQHF. CDR3 in DNA: TGTGCCAGCAGCAACAGGGGAGGGTGGCCCCAGCATTTT.